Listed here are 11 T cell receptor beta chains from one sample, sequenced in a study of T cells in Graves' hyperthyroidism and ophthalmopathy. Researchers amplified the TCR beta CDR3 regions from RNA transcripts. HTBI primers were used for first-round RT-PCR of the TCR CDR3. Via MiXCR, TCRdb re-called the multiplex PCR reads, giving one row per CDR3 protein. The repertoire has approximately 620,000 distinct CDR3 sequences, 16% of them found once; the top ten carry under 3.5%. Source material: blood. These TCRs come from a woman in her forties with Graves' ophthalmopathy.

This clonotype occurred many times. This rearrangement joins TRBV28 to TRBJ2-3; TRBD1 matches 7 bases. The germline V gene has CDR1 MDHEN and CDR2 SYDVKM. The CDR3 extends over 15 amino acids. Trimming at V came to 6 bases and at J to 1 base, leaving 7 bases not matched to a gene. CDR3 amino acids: CASSQGGSGTDTQYF. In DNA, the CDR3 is TGTGCCAGCAGCCAAGGGGGCTCCGGCACAGATACGCAGTATTTT.

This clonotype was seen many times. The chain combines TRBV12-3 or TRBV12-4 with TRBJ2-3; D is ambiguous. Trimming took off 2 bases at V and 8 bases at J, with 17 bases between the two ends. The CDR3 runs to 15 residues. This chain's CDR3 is CASSLRQLESGTQYF. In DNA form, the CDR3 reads TGTGCCAGCAGTTTAAGGCAACTGGAATCCGGTACGCAGTATTTT.

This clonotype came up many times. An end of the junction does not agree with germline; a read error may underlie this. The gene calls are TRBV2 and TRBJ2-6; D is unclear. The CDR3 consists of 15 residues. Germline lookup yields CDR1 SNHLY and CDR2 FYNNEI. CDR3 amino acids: CASREDNSGANVLTF. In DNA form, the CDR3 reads TGTGCCAGCAGGGAAGACAACTCTGGGGCCAACGTCCTGACTTTC. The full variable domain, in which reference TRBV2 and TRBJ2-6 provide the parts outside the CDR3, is EPEVTQTPSHQVTQMGQEVILRCVPISNHLYFYWYRQILGQKVEFLVSFYNNEISEKSEIFDDQFSVERPDGSNFTLKIRSTKLEDSAMYFCASREDNSGANVLTFGAGSRLTVL.

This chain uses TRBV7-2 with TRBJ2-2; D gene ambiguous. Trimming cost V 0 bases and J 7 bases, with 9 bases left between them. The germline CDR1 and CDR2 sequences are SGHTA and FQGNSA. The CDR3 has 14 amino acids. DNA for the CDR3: TGTGCCAGCAGCTTAGCGGCTGGGGTCGGGGAGCTGTTTTTT. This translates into CASSLAAGVGELFF. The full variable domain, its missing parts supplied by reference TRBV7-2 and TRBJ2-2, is GAGVSQSPSNKVTEKGKDVELRCDPISGHTALYWYRQSLGQGLEFLIYFQGNSAPDKSGLPSDRFSAERTGGSVSTLTIQRTQQEDSAVYLCASSLAAGVGELFFGEGSRLTVL.

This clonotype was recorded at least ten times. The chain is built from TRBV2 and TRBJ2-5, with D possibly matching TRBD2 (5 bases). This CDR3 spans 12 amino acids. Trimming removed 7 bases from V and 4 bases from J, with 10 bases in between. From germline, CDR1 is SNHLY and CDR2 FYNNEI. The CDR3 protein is CASKDWGETQYF. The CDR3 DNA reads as TGTGCCAGCAAGGACTGGGGAGAGACCCAGTACTTC.

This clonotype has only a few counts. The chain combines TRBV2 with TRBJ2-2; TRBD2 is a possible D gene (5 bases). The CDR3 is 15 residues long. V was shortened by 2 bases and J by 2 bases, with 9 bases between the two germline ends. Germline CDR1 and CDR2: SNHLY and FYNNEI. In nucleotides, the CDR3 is TGTGCCAGCAGTGAACAGGACTCCAACACCGGGGAGCTGTTTTTT. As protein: CASSEQDSNTGELFF.

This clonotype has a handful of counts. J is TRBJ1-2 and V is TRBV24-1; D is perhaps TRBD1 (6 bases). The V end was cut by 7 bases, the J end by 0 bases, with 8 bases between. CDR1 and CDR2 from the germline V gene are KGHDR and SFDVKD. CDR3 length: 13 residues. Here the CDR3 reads CATSGQPNYGYTF. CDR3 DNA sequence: TGTGCCACCAGCGGACAGCCTAACTATGGCTACACCTTC.

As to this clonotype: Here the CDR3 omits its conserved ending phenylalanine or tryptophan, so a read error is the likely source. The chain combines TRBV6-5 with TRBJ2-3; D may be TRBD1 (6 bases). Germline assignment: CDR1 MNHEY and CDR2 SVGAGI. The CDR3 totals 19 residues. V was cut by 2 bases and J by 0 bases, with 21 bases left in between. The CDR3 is CASSYDGTLGTPSTDTQYS. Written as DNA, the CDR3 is TGTGCCAGCAGTTACGACGGGACACTAGGAACACCTAGCACAGATACGCAGTATTCT.

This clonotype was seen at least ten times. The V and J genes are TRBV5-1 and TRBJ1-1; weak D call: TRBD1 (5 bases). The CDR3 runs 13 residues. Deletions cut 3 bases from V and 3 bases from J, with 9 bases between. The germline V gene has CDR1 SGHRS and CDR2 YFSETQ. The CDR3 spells CASSWLGDTEAFF. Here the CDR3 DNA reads TGCGCCAGCAGCTGGTTGGGGGACACTGAAGCTTTCTTT. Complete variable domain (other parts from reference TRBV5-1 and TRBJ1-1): KAGVTQTPRYLIKTRGQQVTLSCSPISGHRSVSWYQQTPGQGLQFLFEYFSETQRNKGNFPGRFSGRQFSNSRSEMNVSTLELGDSALYLCASSWLGDTEAFFGQGTRLTVV.

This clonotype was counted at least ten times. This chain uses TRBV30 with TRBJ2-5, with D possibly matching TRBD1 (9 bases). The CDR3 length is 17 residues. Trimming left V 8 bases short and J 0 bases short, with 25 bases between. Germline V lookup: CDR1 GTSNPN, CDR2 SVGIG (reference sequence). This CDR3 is CARDRGASGLDQETQYF. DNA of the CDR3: TGTGCCCGCGACAGGGGGGCTAGCGGGCTTGACCAAGAGACCCAGTACTTC.

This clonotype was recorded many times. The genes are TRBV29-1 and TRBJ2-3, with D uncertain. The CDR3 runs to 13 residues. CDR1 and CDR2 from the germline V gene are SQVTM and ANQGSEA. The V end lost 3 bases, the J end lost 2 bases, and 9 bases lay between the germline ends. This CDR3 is CSVEGQYTDTQYF. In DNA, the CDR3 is TGCAGCGTTGAGGGTCAGTACACAGATACGCAGTATTTT.